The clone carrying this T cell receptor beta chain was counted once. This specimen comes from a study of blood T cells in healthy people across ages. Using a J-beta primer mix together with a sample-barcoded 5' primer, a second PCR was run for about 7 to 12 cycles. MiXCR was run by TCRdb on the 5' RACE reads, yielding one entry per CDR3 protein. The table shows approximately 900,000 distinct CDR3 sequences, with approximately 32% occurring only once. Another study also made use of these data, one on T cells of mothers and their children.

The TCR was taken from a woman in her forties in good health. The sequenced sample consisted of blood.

The CDR3 sequence is CASSQRLTGPSQPQHF. CDR3 DNA sequence: TGTGCCAGCAGCCAACGACTTACGGGACCATCCCAGCCCCAGCATTTT. The V gene is TRBV7-2, the J gene TRBJ1-5; perhaps TRBD1 as D (5 bases). This CDR3 has 16 amino acids. Per germline, CDR1 SGHTA and CDR2 FQGNSA. Trimming removed 5 bases at V and 7 bases at J, with 21 bases between.